This T cell receptor beta chain was sequenced during a study of beta chain features in type 1 diabetes. Findings of the study overall: There was a moderate but significant shortening of TCRB CDR3s in all four CD4+ subsets of Type 1 diabetes patients.

The CDR3 sequence is 12 residues long. Trimming stripped 2 bases from V and 7 bases from J, with 6 bases between. The germline V gene encodes CDR1 SNHLY and CDR2 FYNNEI. This clone has more than one count but fewer than ten. What it binds is unknown. The isolated RNA, all of it, was reverse transcribed, so expressed TCRB transcripts were what got sequenced. Sequenced by immunoSEQ multiplex PCR; TCRdb stores in-frame clones only, minus some. This table holds hundreds of thousands of clones, around 15% found once. The chain employs TRBV2 and TRBJ1-5; D is unresolved. Sequenced material: naive CD4+ T cells from blood. The clonotype originates from a man between 18 and 29 years old with type 1 diabetes. The CDR3 DNA sequence: TGTGCCAGCAGTGAAATTCGCCAGCCCCAGCATTTT. Its translation: CASSEIRQPQHF.